Included here is one TCR beta chain sequence, with context. In the same sample, other DNA sequences code for this CDR3. This CDR3 is built from 13 residues. Germline V gene sequence: CDR1 SNHLY, CDR2 FYNNEI. Trimming removed 2 bases at V and 2 bases at J, with 6 bases between. Repertoires were generated with immunoSEQ multiplex PCR, while TCRdb's copy carries only in-frame clones and drops some. Of around 200,000 clones in the sample, approximately 80% were seen once. This record belongs to a study of blood T cell repertoires in COVID-19. The sequenced sample was PBMCs or T cells enriched from blood (not recorded which). The receptor's source is a man aged 40-55 years who had recovered from COVID-19. The rearrangement links TRBV2 to TRBJ1-1; no clear D gene. CDR3 nucleotide sequence: TGTGCCAGCAGTGAACTAGAAAACACTGAAGCTTTCTTT. This gives the protein CASSELENTEAFF. Complete variable domain (other parts from reference TRBV2 and TRBJ1-1): EPEVTQTPSHQVTQMGQEVILRCVPISNHLYFYWYRQILGQKVEFLVSFYNNEISEKSEIFDDQFSVERPDGSNFTLKIRSTKLEDSAMYFCASSELENTEAFFGQGTRLTVV.